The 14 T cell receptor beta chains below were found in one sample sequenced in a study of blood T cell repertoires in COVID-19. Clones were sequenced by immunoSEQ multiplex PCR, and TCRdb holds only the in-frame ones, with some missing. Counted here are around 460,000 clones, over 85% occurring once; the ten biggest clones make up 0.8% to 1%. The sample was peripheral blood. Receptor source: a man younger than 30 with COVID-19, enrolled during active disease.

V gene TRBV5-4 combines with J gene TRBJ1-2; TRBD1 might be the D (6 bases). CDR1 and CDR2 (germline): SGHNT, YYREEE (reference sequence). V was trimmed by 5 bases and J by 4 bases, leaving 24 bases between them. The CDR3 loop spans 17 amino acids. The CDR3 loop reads CASSPTGGPTRGYGYTF. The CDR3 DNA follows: TGTGCCAGCAGTCCTACGGGGGGCCCCACGCGTGGCTATGGCTACACCTTC.

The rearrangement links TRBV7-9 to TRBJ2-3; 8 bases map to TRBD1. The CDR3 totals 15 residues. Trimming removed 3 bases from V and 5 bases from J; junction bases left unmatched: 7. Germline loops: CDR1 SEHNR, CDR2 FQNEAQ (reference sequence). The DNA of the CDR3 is TGTGCCAGCAGCTTCTTACAGGGGGTTGAAGATACGCAGTATTTT. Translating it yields CASSFLQGVEDTQYF.

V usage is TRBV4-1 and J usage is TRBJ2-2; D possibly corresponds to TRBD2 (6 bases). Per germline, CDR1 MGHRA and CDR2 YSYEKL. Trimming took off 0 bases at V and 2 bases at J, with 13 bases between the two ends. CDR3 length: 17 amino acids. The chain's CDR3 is CASSQDQWDSNTGELFF. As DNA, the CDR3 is TGCGCCAGCAGCCAAGATCAATGGGACTCTAACACCGGGGAGCTGTTTTTT.

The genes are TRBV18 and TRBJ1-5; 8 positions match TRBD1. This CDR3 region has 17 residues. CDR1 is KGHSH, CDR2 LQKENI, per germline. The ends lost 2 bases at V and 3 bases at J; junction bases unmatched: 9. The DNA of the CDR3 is TGTGCCAGCTCACCAAGGACAGGGAAGGGCGACAATCAGCCCCAGCATTTT. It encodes CASSPRTGKGDNQPQHF.

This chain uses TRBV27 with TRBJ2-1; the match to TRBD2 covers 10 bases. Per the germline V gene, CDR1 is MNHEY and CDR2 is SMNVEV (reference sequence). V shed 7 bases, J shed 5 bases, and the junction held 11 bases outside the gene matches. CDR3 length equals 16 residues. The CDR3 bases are TGTGCCAGCACCAAGAGACCGGGACTAGCGAACAATGAGCAGTTCTTC. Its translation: CASTKRPGLANNEQFF.

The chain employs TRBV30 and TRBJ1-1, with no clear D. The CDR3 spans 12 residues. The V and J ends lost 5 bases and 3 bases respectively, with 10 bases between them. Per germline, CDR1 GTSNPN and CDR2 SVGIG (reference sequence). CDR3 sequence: CAWGTSYTEAFF. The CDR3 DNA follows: TGTGCCTGGGGAACGAGCTACACTGAAGCTTTCTTT.

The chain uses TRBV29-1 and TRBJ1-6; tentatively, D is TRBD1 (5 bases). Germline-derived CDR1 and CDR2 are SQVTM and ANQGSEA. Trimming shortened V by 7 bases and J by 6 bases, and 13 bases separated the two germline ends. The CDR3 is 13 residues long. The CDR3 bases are TGCAGCGGACGAACAGGACCTAATTCACCCCTCCACTTT. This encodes CSGRTGPNSPLHF.

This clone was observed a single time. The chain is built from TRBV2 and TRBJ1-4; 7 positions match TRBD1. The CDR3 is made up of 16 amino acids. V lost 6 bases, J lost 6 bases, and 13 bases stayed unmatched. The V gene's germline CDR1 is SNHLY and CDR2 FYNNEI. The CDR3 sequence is CASSGWLGGSDEKLFF. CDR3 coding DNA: TGTGCCAGCAGCGGATGGTTAGGGGGCTCGGATGAAAAACTGTTTTTT. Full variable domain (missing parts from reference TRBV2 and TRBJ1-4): EPEVTQTPSHQVTQMGQEVILRCVPISNHLYFYWYRQILGQKVEFLVSFYNNEISEKSEIFDDQFSVERPDGSNFTLKIRSTKLEDSAMYFCASSGWLGGSDEKLFFGSGTQLSVL.

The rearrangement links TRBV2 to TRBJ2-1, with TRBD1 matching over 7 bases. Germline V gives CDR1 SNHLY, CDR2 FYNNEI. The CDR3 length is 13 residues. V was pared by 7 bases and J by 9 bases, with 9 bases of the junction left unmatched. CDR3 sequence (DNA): TGTGCCAGCAACATCGGGGCAGGGGGTGAGCAGTTCTTC. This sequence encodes CASNIGAGGEQFF.

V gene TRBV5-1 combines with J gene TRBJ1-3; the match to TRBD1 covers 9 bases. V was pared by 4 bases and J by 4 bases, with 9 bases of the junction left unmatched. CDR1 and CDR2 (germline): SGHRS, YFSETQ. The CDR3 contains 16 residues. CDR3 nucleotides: TGCGCCAGCAGCCTGCTGGGGACAGGGATAGGAAACACCATATATTTT. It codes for CASSLLGTGIGNTIYF.

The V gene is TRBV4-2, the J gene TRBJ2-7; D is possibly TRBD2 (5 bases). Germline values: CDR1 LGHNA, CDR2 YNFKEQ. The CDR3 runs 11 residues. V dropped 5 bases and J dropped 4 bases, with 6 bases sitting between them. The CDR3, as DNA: TGTGCCAGCAGCAGCGGATACGAGCAGTACTTC. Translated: CASSSGYEQYF.

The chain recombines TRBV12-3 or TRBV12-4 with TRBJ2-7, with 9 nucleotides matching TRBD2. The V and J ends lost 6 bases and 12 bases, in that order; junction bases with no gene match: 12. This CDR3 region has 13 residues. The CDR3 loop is CASSSSGGPRRYF. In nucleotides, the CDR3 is TGTGCCAGCAGCAGTAGCGGGGGTCCCCGACGGTACTTC.

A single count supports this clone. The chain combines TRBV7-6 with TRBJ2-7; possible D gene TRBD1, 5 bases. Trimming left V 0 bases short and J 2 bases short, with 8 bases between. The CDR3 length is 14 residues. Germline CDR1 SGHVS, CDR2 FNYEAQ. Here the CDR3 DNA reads TGTGCCAGCAGCTTAGCCCCAGGGCCCTACGAGCAGTACTTC. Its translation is CASSLAPGPYEQYF.

This chain's CDR3 is CASGARATNEKLFF. DNA for the CDR3: TGCGCCAGCGGGGCCCGGGCAACTAATGAAAAACTGTTTTTT. This chain connects TRBV4-1 to TRBJ1-4, with D tentatively TRBD1 (5 bases). The germline V gene has CDR1 MGHRA and CDR2 YSYEKL. This CDR3 has 14 amino acids. The ends were cut back, 8 bases at V and 0 bases at J, with 10 bases in the middle.